This T cell receptor beta chain was retrieved from a study of blood T cell repertoires in COVID-19. Study-wide background: Samples taken during acute and convalescent COVID-19 were collected in the United States, Italy and Spain. T cells, B-cell-depleted T cells, or PBMCs provided the cDNA or gDNA that served as material.

About this clone: Different DNA sequences within this sample yield the same CDR3.

Authors' analysis steps: By means of reference gene primer amplification, nucleated cell counts were estimated. Clones were read by immunoSEQ multiplex PCR, and TCRdb kept only the in-frame ones, dropping some. That table is the source of V, J and clone size, and D and trimming were worked out from the DNA. The data show some 360,000 clones, around nine tenths seen once. Seattle's enrolled individuals joined amid active infection and were then monitored longitudinally. CDR1 is SGHTA and CDR2 is FQGTGA in the germline V gene. V gave up 2 bases and J gave up 2 bases; unmatched junction bases: 2. The CDR3 contains 15 residues.

The source material was peripheral blood. The rearrangement links TRBV7-3 to TRBJ2-1; 8 bases fit TRBD2. The receptor's source is a woman aged 60-75 years with COVID-19, enrolled during active disease. The CDR3 spells CASSLLAGTYNEQFF. For the CDR3, the DNA is TGTGCCAGCAGCTTACTAGCGGGCACCTACAATGAGCAGTTCTTC.